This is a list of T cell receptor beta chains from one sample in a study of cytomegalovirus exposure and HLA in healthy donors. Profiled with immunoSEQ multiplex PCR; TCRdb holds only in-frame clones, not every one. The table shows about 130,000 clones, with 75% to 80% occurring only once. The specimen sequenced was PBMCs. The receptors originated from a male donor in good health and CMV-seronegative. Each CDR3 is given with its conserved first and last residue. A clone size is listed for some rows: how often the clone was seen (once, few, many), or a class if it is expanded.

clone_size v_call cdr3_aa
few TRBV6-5 CASAEVNSPLHF
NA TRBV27 CASSSGSPYEQYF
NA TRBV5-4 CASSLEASEWSEQYF
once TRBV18 CASSPWDNGYTF
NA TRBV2 CASSGVNEQYF
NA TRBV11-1 CASSLVTGQPQHF
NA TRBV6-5 CASSRESGNTIYF
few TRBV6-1 CASSEGGGYAEQFF
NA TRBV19 CASTQDRGRNEQFF
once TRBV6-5 CASSSIDRLNYGYTF
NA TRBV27 CATRLLAETNEKLFF
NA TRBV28 CASSLGRVLSGANGLTF
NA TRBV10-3 CAISRGGENTEAFF
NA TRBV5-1 CASSPQGQHSETQYF
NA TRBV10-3 CAISESSRGRQETQYF
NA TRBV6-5 CASSWDYQGKNEQFF
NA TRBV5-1 CASSQGQGAETGELFF
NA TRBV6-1 CAIQTGTYNEQFF
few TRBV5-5 CASSLAGLETGELFF
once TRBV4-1 CASSQEAGAGYGYTF
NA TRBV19 CASRSRQGLDTQYF
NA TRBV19 CASRGGTTNQPQHF
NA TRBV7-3 CASSLTGGQSYGYTF
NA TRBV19 CASKTFKLRTGSTGELFF
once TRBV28 CASSSSGGGQGNYGYTF
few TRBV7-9 CSSSSPGDRDTQYF
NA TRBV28 CASSSAPTRYEQYF
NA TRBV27 CASSPQSDRGRQAFF
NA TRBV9 CASSLTSTGNTEAFF